A selection of T cell receptor beta chains follows, all from one sample in a study of cytomegalovirus exposure and HLA in healthy donors. Measured with immunoSEQ multiplex PCR; TCRdb has only the in-frame clones, and not every one. Here the sample spans about 170,000 clones, approximately 88% being singletons. The material sequenced was PBMCs. Source of these receptors: a boy aged 2-9 years in good health and CMV-seronegative. Each CDR3 is given with its conserved first and last residue. The D gene is left open where the match is weak. Clone size is shown for a subset of rows, as once, few, many or a class of expanded clone.

d_gene: NA
j_gene: TRBJ2-7
v_gene: TRBV4-2
abundance: once
CDR3nt: TGTGCCAGCAGCCAAGGCGGACTAGGGGGCTACGAGCAGTACTTC
CDR3aa: CASSQGGLGGYEQYF

d_gene: TRBD2
j_gene: TRBJ2-1
v_gene: TRBV4-3
abundance: NA
CDR3nt: TGCGCCAGCAGCCAAGACGGCGGGAGGGTCGACAATGAGCAGTTCTTC
CDR3aa: CASSQDGGRVDNEQFF

d_gene: TRBD2
j_gene: TRBJ2-1
v_gene: TRBV13
abundance: NA
CDR3nt: TGTGCCAGCAGCTCGACTAGCTCCCCCTACAATGAGCAGTTCTTC
CDR3aa: CASSSTSSPYNEQFF

d_gene: TRBD1
j_gene: TRBJ2-7
v_gene: TRBV27
abundance: NA
CDR3nt: TGTGCCAGCAGTCCCCTAGGACAGGGGTTGTACGAGCAGTACTTC
CDR3aa: CASSPLGQGLYEQYF

d_gene: TRBD2
j_gene: TRBJ2-1
v_gene: TRBV9
abundance: NA
CDR3nt: TGTGCCAGCAACTTAGACCTGCGCGGGGGGGACAATGAGCAGTTCTTC
CDR3aa: CASNLDLRGGDNEQFF

d_gene: NA
j_gene: TRBJ1-1
v_gene: TRBV5-6
abundance: NA
CDR3nt: TGTGCCAGCAGCTTGGAGAGCACTGAAGCTTTCTTT
CDR3aa: CASSLESTEAFF

d_gene: NA
j_gene: TRBJ1-2
v_gene: TRBV30
abundance: few
CDR3nt: TGTGCCTGTTTAATGGGGGGAGTTAACTATGGCTACACCTTC
CDR3aa: CACLMGGVNYGYTF

d_gene: TRBD1
j_gene: TRBJ1-6
v_gene: TRBV2
abundance: NA
CDR3nt: TGTGCCAGCAGTGACAGGGGGGTAAGGTCACCCCTCCACTTT
CDR3aa: CASSDRGVRSPLHF

d_gene: NA
j_gene: TRBJ1-2
v_gene: TRBV2
abundance: NA
CDR3nt: TGTGCCAGCAGTAGGACCTGGGAGTCCAACTATGGCTACACCTTC
CDR3aa: CASSRTWESNYGYTF

d_gene: NA
j_gene: TRBJ2-7
v_gene: TRBV11-2
abundance: NA
CDR3nt: TGTGCCAGCAGCTTAGGGCAGGACGAGCAGTACTTC
CDR3aa: CASSLGQDEQYF

d_gene: TRBD2
j_gene: TRBJ2-5
v_gene: TRBV5-1
abundance: NA
CDR3nt: TGCGCCAGCAGCTCAGCGGGGGGGTCAGAGACCCAGTACTTC
CDR3aa: CASSSAGGSETQYF

d_gene: TRBD2
j_gene: TRBJ2-3
v_gene: TRBV13
abundance: NA
CDR3nt: TGTGCCAGCAGTCCGGCTAGCGGGACGGCAGATACGCAGTATTTT
CDR3aa: CASSPASGTADTQYF

d_gene: NA
j_gene: TRBJ2-1
v_gene: TRBV19
abundance: NA
CDR3nt: TGTGCCAGTAGTATAGCCCCTAGCAATGAGCAGTTCTTC
CDR3aa: CASSIAPSNEQFF

d_gene: NA
j_gene: TRBJ2-7
v_gene: TRBV5-5
abundance: few
CDR3nt: TGTGCCAGCAGCTTGGTCGGGAGCGCCTACGAGCAGTACTTC
CDR3aa: CASSLVGSAYEQYF

d_gene: TRBD2
j_gene: TRBJ2-1
v_gene: TRBV7-2
abundance: NA
CDR3nt: TGTGCCAGCAGCACAAAACGACTAGCGTACAATGAGCAGTTCTTC
CDR3aa: CASSTKRLAYNEQFF

d_gene: TRBD1
j_gene: TRBJ1-1
v_gene: TRBV6-6
abundance: NA
CDR3nt: TGTGCCAGCAGTGAGACAGGGGGAGGTGAAGCTTTCTTT
CDR3aa: CASSETGGGEAFF

d_gene: TRBD2
j_gene: TRBJ2-3
v_gene: TRBV7-9
abundance: NA
CDR3nt: TGTGCCAGCATGCCTAGCGGGGGGGCAGATACGCAGTATTTT
CDR3aa: CASMPSGGADTQYF

d_gene: TRBD2
j_gene: TRBJ2-5
v_gene: TRBV7-2
abundance: NA
CDR3nt: TGTGCCAGCAGCTTAGTAGAGACTAGCGGGAGAATGGAGACCCAGTACTTC
CDR3aa: CASSLVETSGRMETQYF

d_gene: TRBD1
j_gene: TRBJ2-1
v_gene: TRBV30
abundance: NA
CDR3nt: TGTGCCTGGGTAGGGGACAGCTACAATGAGCAGTTCTTC
CDR3aa: CAWVGDSYNEQFF

d_gene: NA
j_gene: TRBJ2-2
v_gene: TRBV15
abundance: once
CDR3nt: TGTGCCACCAGCAGAGGGGGCGGTGTTAGCACCGGGGAGCTGTTTTTT
CDR3aa: CATSRGGGVSTGELFF

d_gene: TRBD1
j_gene: TRBJ2-1
v_gene: TRBV5-1
abundance: NA
CDR3nt: TGCGCCAGCAGCTTGGCCGACAGGGGCAATGAGCAGTTCTTC
CDR3aa: CASSLADRGNEQFF

d_gene: TRBD2
j_gene: TRBJ2-5
v_gene: TRBV2
abundance: NA
CDR3nt: TGTGCCAGCAGTGCTAGCGGGTCTCAAGAGACCCAGTACTTC
CDR3aa: CASSASGSQETQYF

d_gene: TRBD2
j_gene: TRBJ2-1
v_gene: TRBV5-1
abundance: NA
CDR3nt: TGCGCCAGCAGCTTGGGACTAGCTCTCAATGAGCAGTTCTTC
CDR3aa: CASSLGLALNEQFF

d_gene: NA
j_gene: TRBJ2-2
v_gene: TRBV5-1
abundance: NA
CDR3nt: TGCGCCAGCAGAGCCCAGGGTGACACCGGGGAGCTGTTTTTT
CDR3aa: CASRAQGDTGELFF

d_gene: NA
j_gene: TRBJ1-1
v_gene: TRBV29-1
abundance: NA
CDR3nt: TGCAGCTCAAATCAGGGTACTGAAGCTTTCTTT
CDR3aa: CSSNQGTEAFF

d_gene: NA
j_gene: TRBJ1-3
v_gene: TRBV15
abundance: NA
CDR3nt: TGTGCCACCAGCAGAGATTCGAGCGGCTCTGGAAACACCATATATTTT
CDR3aa: CATSRDSSGSGNTIYF

d_gene: TRBD2
j_gene: TRBJ2-1
v_gene: TRBV5-6
abundance: few
CDR3nt: TGTGCCAGCAGCCACTATAGCGGGAGTGAGCAGTTCTTC
CDR3aa: CASSHYSGSEQFF

d_gene: NA
j_gene: TRBJ2-7
v_gene: TRBV5-6
abundance: NA
CDR3nt: TGTGCCAGCAGCTTGGCCTTTGTGAGGGTCTACGAGCAGTACTTC
CDR3aa: CASSLAFVRVYEQYF

d_gene: TRBD1
j_gene: TRBJ2-1
v_gene: TRBV10-3
abundance: NA
CDR3nt: TGTGCCATCAGTAAGACAGGGTTCTCCTACAATGAGCAGTTCTTC
CDR3aa: CAISKTGFSYNEQFF

d_gene: NA
j_gene: TRBJ2-4
v_gene: TRBV4-1
abundance: NA
CDR3nt: TGCGCCAGCAGCCATGGCCTGCTGTGGGCCAAAAACATTCAGTACTTC
CDR3aa: CASSHGLLWAKNIQYF

d_gene: TRBD2
j_gene: TRBJ2-7
v_gene: TRBV5-1
abundance: NA
CDR3nt: TGCGCCAGCAGCTTGGGGCCCACTCTAGCGGGAGCCTACGAGCAGTACTTC
CDR3aa: CASSLGPTLAGAYEQYF

d_gene: TRBD2
j_gene: TRBJ2-1
v_gene: TRBV2
abundance: NA
CDR3nt: TGTGCCAGCAGTACCGGACTAGCGGGGGAGCAGTTCTTC
CDR3aa: CASSTGLAGEQFF

d_gene: TRBD2
j_gene: TRBJ2-1
v_gene: TRBV30
abundance: NA
CDR3nt: TGTGCCTGGACCACCCGACTAGCGGGTTACACCCCAGGGGGCAATGAGCAGTTCTTC
CDR3aa: CAWTTRLAGYTPGGNEQFF

d_gene: NA
j_gene: TRBJ1-3
v_gene: TRBV7-2
abundance: NA
CDR3nt: TGTGCCAGCAGCCGCGGGGAGGTTACCGTAAACACCATATATTTT
CDR3aa: CASSRGEVTVNTIYF

d_gene: NA
j_gene: TRBJ1-5
v_gene: TRBV27
abundance: NA
CDR3nt: TGTGCCAGCAGCAGGTCAGGGAATAGCAATCAGCCCCAGCATTTT
CDR3aa: CASSRSGNSNQPQHF

d_gene: TRBD2
j_gene: TRBJ2-1
v_gene: TRBV7-6
abundance: NA
CDR3nt: TGTGCCAGCAGCTTTAGCGGGGGATGGGGTGAGCAGTTCTTC
CDR3aa: CASSFSGGWGEQFF

d_gene: TRBD1
j_gene: TRBJ1-5
v_gene: TRBV10-1
abundance: NA
CDR3nt: TGCGCCAGCGGGGACAGAGATCAGCCCCAGCATTTT
CDR3aa: CASGDRDQPQHF

d_gene: TRBD2
j_gene: TRBJ2-5
v_gene: TRBV6-1
abundance: NA
CDR3nt: TGTGCCAGCTCTGCCCGGGGGGACCAAGAGACCCAGTACTTC
CDR3aa: CASSARGDQETQYF

d_gene: NA
j_gene: TRBJ1-2
v_gene: TRBV7-9
abundance: once
CDR3nt: TGTGCCAGCAGCTTCGGACAGAGCTACGGCTACACCTTC
CDR3aa: CASSFGQSYGYTF

d_gene: NA
j_gene: TRBJ1-2
v_gene: TRBV5-1
abundance: few
CDR3nt: TGCGCCAGCAGCCCTGGAGACGGGGGGAGCTACACCTTC
CDR3aa: CASSPGDGGSYTF

d_gene: NA
j_gene: TRBJ2-2
v_gene: TRBV14
abundance: NA
CDR3nt: TGTGCCAGCAGCCTCCTTGACACCGGGGAGCTGTTTTTT
CDR3aa: CASSLLDTGELFF

d_gene: NA
j_gene: TRBJ1-2
v_gene: TRBV6-5
abundance: NA
CDR3nt: TGTGCCAGCAGCCGAGGCCGAGGCCCAAACTATGGCTACACCTTC
CDR3aa: CASSRGRGPNYGYTF

d_gene: TRBD1
j_gene: TRBJ1-2
v_gene: TRBV2
abundance: NA
CDR3nt: TGTGCCAGCAGAGACACAGGGGGGGGCGGCTACACCTTC
CDR3aa: CASRDTGGGGYTF

d_gene: TRBD1
j_gene: TRBJ1-2
v_gene: TRBV29-1
abundance: NA
CDR3nt: TGCAGCGTTGAACAGGGGGCGCAGGCTAACTATGGCTACACCTTC
CDR3aa: CSVEQGAQANYGYTF